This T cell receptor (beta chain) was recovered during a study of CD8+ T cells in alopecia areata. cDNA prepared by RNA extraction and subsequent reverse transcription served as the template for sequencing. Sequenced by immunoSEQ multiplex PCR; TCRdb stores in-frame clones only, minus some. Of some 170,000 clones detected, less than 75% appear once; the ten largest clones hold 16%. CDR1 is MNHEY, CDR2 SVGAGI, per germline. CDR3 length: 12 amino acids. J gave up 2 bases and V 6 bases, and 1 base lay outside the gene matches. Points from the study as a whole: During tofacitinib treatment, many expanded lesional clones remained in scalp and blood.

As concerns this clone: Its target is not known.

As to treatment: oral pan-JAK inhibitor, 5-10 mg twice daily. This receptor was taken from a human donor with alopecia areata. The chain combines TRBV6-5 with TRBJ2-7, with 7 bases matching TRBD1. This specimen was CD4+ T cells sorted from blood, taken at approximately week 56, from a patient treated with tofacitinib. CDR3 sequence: CASRTGTYEQYF. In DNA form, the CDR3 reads TGTGCCAGCAGGACAGGGACCTACGAGCAGTACTTC.